This T cell receptor beta chain stems from a study of T cell responses to AZD1222 COVID-19 vaccine. This clone has just a few counts. The table came from immunoSEQ multiplex PCR; TCRdb's copy has only in-frame clones and leaves some out. This table holds more than 110,000 clones, 80% to 90% found once. CDR3 size: 13 residues. V gave up 5 bases and J gave up 3 bases, with 8 bases separating them. Germline V gives CDR1 MDHEN, CDR2 SYDVKM. This receptor was taken from an adult in good health. Material: peripheral blood, obtained on day 0 of AZD1222 vaccination. This rearrangement joins TRBV28 to TRBJ1-5; D not certain. For the CDR3, the DNA is TGTGCCAGCAGTAGGACGGCCAATCAGCCCCAGCATTTT. The encoded protein is CASSRTANQPQHF.